One and the same sample provided the 4 T cell receptor beta chains below, sequenced in a study of T cells of healthy individuals. TCRdb independently ran MiXCR on the 5' RACE reads; one entry per CDR3 protein. Of about 100,000 distinct CDR3 sequences in the sample, 15% to 20% were seen once. The receptors were gathered from a human donor in good health.

This clonotype was picked up many times. The chain joins TRBV28 to TRBJ1-5; D gene unclear. The CDR3 totals 14 residues. V lost 5 bases and J 5 bases, leaving 13 bases between the germline ends. Germline V gene sequence: CDR1 MDHEN, CDR2 SYDVKM. The CDR3 DNA follows: TGTGCCAGCAGTCCCGCCACCTTCGATCAGCCCCAGCATTTT. It yields the protein CASSPATFDQPQHF.

This clonotype was seen at least ten times. The CDR3 region has the DNA TGCGCCAGCAGCGGAGTCGCCGACGGGCAGCCCCAGCATTTT. Its protein product is CASSGVADGQPQHF. The genes are TRBV4-1 and TRBJ1-5, with unresolved D. Germline V CDR1 and CDR2: MGHRA, YSYEKL. Trimming removed 5 bases at V and 7 bases at J, with 15 bases between. The CDR3 is 14 residues long.

CDR3 DNA: TGTGCCAGCACAGGGTTGAATGAGCAGTTCTTC. It encodes CASTGLNEQFF. The rearrangement links TRBV6-1 to TRBJ2-1, with TRBD1 as a possible D gene (5 bases). V was shortened by 7 bases and J by 7 bases, with 8 bases between the two germline ends. Per the germline V gene, CDR1 is MNHNS and CDR2 is SASEGT. The CDR3 spans 11 residues.

J is TRBJ2-1 and V is TRBV7-2; 11 bases match TRBD2. Germline CDR1 SGHTA, CDR2 FQGNSA. The CDR3 length is 16 residues. The V segment lost 7 bases and the J segment 4 bases; nucleotides outside the gene matches: 9. DNA for the CDR3: TGTGCCAGCAAAGTGGGACTAGCGGAAAATTACAATGAGCAGTTCTTC. Residues: CASKVGLAENYNEQFF.